One sample yielded the 31 T cell receptor beta chains listed below, sequenced in a study of post-analysis software for immune sequencing data. These receptors' targets are unknown. TCR beta libraries were prepared from cDNA with unique molecular identifiers. TCRdb fed the PCR reads into MiXCR, producing one record per CDR3 protein. The repertoire holds a few hundred thousand distinct CDR3 sequences, with around a third as singletons. General observations from the study: When patients were compared with controls, 4 or 5 TRBV segments were more frequent, TRBV5-6, TRBV5-1 and TRBV20-1 among them.

Sequencing was performed on blood. Every receptor here comes from a girl aged 2-17 years with multiple sclerosis.

This clonotype turned up a few times. The chain has TRBV12-3 or TRBV12-4 and TRBJ2-5; the match to TRBD2 covers 9 bases. After removal of 5 bases from V and 2 bases from J, the junction contained 9 bases not matched to a gene. The length of the CDR3 is 16 residues. The CDR3 coding sequence is TGTGCCAGCAGTCTTCGACTAGCGGAGGGGCAAGAGACCCAGTACTTC. Residues: CASSLRLAEGQETQYF.

The CDR3 DNA sequence: TGTGCCAGCAGCCGGACAGGGGCCGACACTGAAGCTTTCTTT. This sequence encodes CASSRTGADTEAFF. The J gene is TRBJ1-1, the V gene TRBV3-1; 9 nucleotides align to TRBD1. There are 14 residues in the CDR3. Germline V gene lookup returns CDR1 LGHDT and CDR2 YNNKEL (reference sequence). Trimming at V came to 4 bases and at J to 3 bases, leaving 3 bases not matched to a gene.

J is TRBJ2-5 and V is TRBV29-1; possibly TRBD1 or TRBD2 for D (5 bases each). Between the trimmed V and J ends, which lost 1 base and 4 bases, there was a span of 10 bases. CDR1 is SQVTM and CDR2 is ANQGSEA in the germline V gene. The length of the CDR3 is 13 residues. The CDR3: CSVEGGSRETQYF. The CDR3 coding sequence is TGCAGCGTTGAAGGGGGGTCGCGAGAGACCCAGTACTTC.

The rearrangement links TRBV24-1 to TRBJ2-3; TRBD1 might be the D (6 bases). The ends were cut back, 0 bases at V and 6 bases at J, with 18 bases in the middle. The CDR3 is 17 amino acids. Germline V gene lookup returns CDR1 KGHDR and CDR2 SFDVKD. CDR3 sequence: CATSDLTGRGESDTQYF. The CDR3 nucleotides are TGTGCCACCAGTGATTTGACCGGCAGGGGCGAGTCGGATACGCAGTATTTT.

This clonotype came up a few times. This rearrangement joins TRBV20-1 to TRBJ2-5, with 8 bases matching TRBD1. V trimming: 6 bases; J trimming: 1 base; junction bases outside the gene matches: 13. The length of the CDR3 is 16 residues. CDR1 is DFQATT and CDR2 is SNEGSKA in the germline V gene (reference sequence). In DNA, the CDR3 is TGCAGTGCCGGAGGGGGTATACAGGGGGTCCAAGAGACCCAGTACTTC. Encoded protein: CSAGGGIQGVQETQYF.

The chain is built from TRBV5-1 and TRBJ2-3; D is ambiguous. V lost 4 bases to trimming and J lost 4 bases, with 22 bases between them. The CDR3 totals 17 residues. The germline V gene has CDR1 SGHRS and CDR2 YFSETQ. Here the CDR3 reads CASSGRPLDPSPDTQYF. The CDR3 DNA follows: TGCGCCAGCAGCGGACGACCTCTAGACCCAAGCCCAGATACGCAGTATTTT.

This chain uses TRBV5-1 with TRBJ2-7; no firm D call. The DNA matches TRBJ2-5 better at its end, which makes the J call doubtful. CDR1 and CDR2 (germline): SGHRS, YFSETQ. The CDR3 loop spans 14 amino acids. The CDR3 protein is CASSLATVGETQYF. The DNA of the CDR3 is TGCGCCAGCAGCTTGGCTACAGTTGGAGAGACCCAGTACTTC.

Turning to this clonotype: Its ends do not fully match the called genes, so a read error is possible. The V call is TRBV12-3 or TRBV12-4, the J call TRBJ1-5; possibly TRBD1 for D (5 bases). This CDR3 region has 14 residues. CDR3 bases: TGTGCCAGCGGTTTCCGACAGTCTAATCAGCCCCAGCATTTT. This codes for CASGFRQSNQPQHF.

The V call is TRBV5-1, the J call TRBJ2-1, with D perhaps assigned TRBD1 or TRBD2 (5 bases each). Deletions cut 5 bases from V and 9 bases from J, with 12 bases between. The length of the CDR3 is 12 residues. CDR1 and CDR2 (germline): SGHRS, YFSETQ. This CDR3 is CASSGGAAEQFF. CDR3 DNA: TGCGCCAGCAGTGGGGGTGCGGCTGAGCAGTTCTTC.

This clonotype has just a few counts. The chain uses TRBV7-9 and TRBJ1-1; TRBD1 might be the D (5 bases). CDR1 SEHNR and CDR2 FQNEAQ come from the germline V gene (reference sequence). Deletions cut 3 bases from V and 11 bases from J, with 13 bases between. This CDR3 is 12 amino acids long. The CDR3 region has the DNA TGTGCCAGCAGCTTTATAGGGGCAGAGGCTTTCTTT. Translation: CASSFIGAEAFF.

The chain joins TRBV14 to TRBJ2-1, with 8 positions matching TRBD2. The CDR3 is 16 amino acids. Germline lookup yields CDR1 SGHDN and CDR2 FVKESK. V was pared by 4 bases and J by 7 bases, with 12 bases of the junction left unmatched. The CDR3 loop is CASSRERGPRGNEQFF. The CDR3 bases are TGTGCCAGCAGCCGAGAGCGGGGGCCACGGGGGAATGAGCAGTTCTTC.

This clonotype was picked up one time. One end of the junction fails to match germline, which may point to a read error. The chain is built from TRBV7-7 and TRBJ2-1, with D tentatively TRBD2 (6 bases). The J call is uncertain, as TRBJ2-7 better fits the DNA end. CDR3 size: 16 residues. Per germline, CDR1 SSHAT and CDR2 FNYEAQ (reference sequence). CDR3 protein: CASSLGTAGSYSGQYF. DNA for the CDR3: TGTGCTAGCAGCTTAGGAACAGCGGGCTCCTACAGTGGGCAGTACTTC.

J is TRBJ2-5 and V is TRBV20-1; possible D gene TRBD2, 5 bases. The CDR3 is made up of 14 amino acids. Germline values: CDR1 DFQATT, CDR2 SNEGSKA (reference sequence). The V gene lost 6 bases and the J gene lost 4 bases, with 18 bases spanning the gap. The CDR3 loop reads CSAPGRGMRETQYF. CDR3 nucleotide sequence: TGCAGTGCCCCAGGTCGGGGTATGAGAGAGACCCAGTACTTC.

This clonotype showed up just a few times. The gene calls are TRBV20-1 and TRBJ1-5, with D unclear. The CDR3 loop spans 15 amino acids. Trimming cost V 5 bases and J 1 base, with 15 bases left between them. Germline assignment: CDR1 DFQATT and CDR2 SNEGSKA (reference sequence). This chain's CDR3 is CSALMRGRSNQPQHF. The CDR3, as DNA: TGCAGTGCTCTTATGAGAGGGAGAAGCAATCAGCCCCAGCATTTT.

This CDR3 reads CASTAAGLHSPLHF. The CDR3 bases are TGTGCCAGCACGGCTGCAGGGCTCCATTCACCCCTCCACTTT. The genes are TRBV28 and TRBJ1-6; D perhaps matches TRBD1 (5 bases). Germline loops: CDR1 MDHEN, CDR2 SYDVKM. This CDR3 is 14 amino acids long. With 7 bases removed from V and 8 bases from J, the gap between germline ends came to 15 bases. Full variable domain (remainder filled in from reference TRBV28 and TRBJ1-6): DVKVTQSSRYLVKRTGEKVFLECVQDMDHENMFWYRQDPGLGLRLIYFSYDVKMKEKGDIPEGYSVSREKKERFSLILESASTNQTSMYLCASTAAGLHSPLHFGNGTRLTVT.

This chain uses TRBV5-1 with TRBJ2-3; 9 bases are a match to TRBD1. Germline V gene sequence: CDR1 SGHRS, CDR2 YFSETQ. CDR3 size: 14 residues. The trim removed 3 bases at V and 2 bases at J, leaving 1 base unmatched. CDR3 in DNA: TGCGCCAGCAGCTCACAGGGGGCCACAGATACGCAGTATTTT. This codes for CASSSQGATDTQYF. The variable domain in full, with the rest retrieved from reference TRBV5-1 and TRBJ2-3, is KAGVTQTPRYLIKTRGQQVTLSCSPISGHRSVSWYQQTPGQGLQFLFEYFSETQRNKGNFPGRFSGRQFSNSRSEMNVSTLELGDSALYLCASSSQGATDTQYFGPGTRLTVL.

This clonotype was seen a few times. J is TRBJ2-5 and V is TRBV20-1; no firm D call. Germline lookup yields CDR1 DFQATT and CDR2 SNEGSKA (reference sequence). The CDR3 has 15 amino acids. V lost 1 base, J lost 7 bases, and 19 bases lay in between. The chain's CDR3 is CSARVPGPNSRTQYF. The CDR3 DNA follows: TGCAGTGCTAGAGTCCCGGGCCCCAACTCGAGGACCCAGTACTTC.

The CDR3 DNA reads as TGCGCCAGCAGCTTGGAAGGGGACAGGGGGCGAATTAACAACTGGAACACTGAAGCTTTCTTT. Translating it yields CASSLEGDRGRINNWNTEAFF. The chain combines TRBV5-1 with TRBJ1-1; 12 nucleotides line up with TRBD1. Germline V lookup: CDR1 SGHRS, CDR2 YFSETQ. The CDR3 is 21 amino acids. Trimming cost V 0 bases and J 1 base; bases outside gene matches: 16.

This chain joins TRBV27 and TRBJ2-7, with D possibly TRBD1 on 6 matching bases. V dropped 5 bases and J dropped 4 bases, with 15 bases sitting between them. CDR1 is MNHEY and CDR2 is SMNVEV in the germline V gene (reference sequence). The CDR3 is made up of 14 amino acids. As DNA, the CDR3 is TGTGCCAGCAGTCCGAGAGGGACACTTTACGAGCAGTACTTC. It encodes CASSPRGTLYEQYF.

The chain is built from TRBV10-3 and TRBJ2-1, with D possibly being TRBD1 (5 bases). CDR1 and CDR2 from the germline V gene are ENHRY and SYGVKD. The V end was cut by 4 bases, the J end by 9 bases, with 19 bases between. The CDR3 runs to 15 residues. The CDR3: CAISGATLGQGEQFF. CDR3 DNA: TGTGCCATCAGTGGGGCGACTTTGGGTCAGGGTGAGCAGTTCTTC.

This clonotype was seen more than once but under ten times. The chain recombines TRBV6-5 with TRBJ2-7; 7 positions agree with TRBD2. The length of the CDR3 is 15 residues. Germline V lookup: CDR1 MNHEY, CDR2 SVGAGI. Trimming cost V 6 bases and J 0 bases; bases outside gene matches: 8. The CDR3, as DNA: TGTGCCAGCAGCCCTTGGGGGACTACCTCCTACGAGCAGTACTTC. Encoded protein: CASSPWGTTSYEQYF.

The chain is built from TRBV5-1 and TRBJ1-4; 7 bases match TRBD1. Germline trimming cut 4 bases from V and 8 bases from J; bases unmatched to any gene: 8. Germline loops: CDR1 SGHRS, CDR2 YFSETQ. CDR3 size: 14 residues. The CDR3 loop is CASSLQGIGEKLFF. The CDR3 DNA reads TGCGCCAGCAGCCTACAGGGGATAGGAGAAAAACTGTTTTTT.

The V and J genes are TRBV2 and TRBJ2-5; D is possibly TRBD2 (6 bases). The CDR3 spans 14 residues. CDR1 and CDR2 from the germline V gene are SNHLY and FYNNEI. Trimming pared 5 bases from V and 2 bases from J, leaving 12 bases between. Here the CDR3 DNA reads TGTGCCAGCAGTCGCCGCCGGGAGCAAGAGACCCAGTACTTC. Residues: CASSRRREQETQYF.

CDR3 region: CASGIFSYNEQFF. In DNA form, the CDR3 reads TGTGCCAGCGGTATCTTCTCCTACAATGAGCAGTTCTTC. The chain links TRBV27 to TRBJ2-1; D remains unclear. Looked up from germline, CDR1 is MNHEY and CDR2 is SMNVEV (reference sequence). This CDR3 region has 13 residues. The V gene lost 8 bases and the J gene lost 0 bases, with 8 bases spanning the gap.

This clonotype has more than one count but fewer than ten. The V gene is TRBV4-1, the J gene TRBJ2-5; D may match TRBD1 or TRBD2 (5 bases each). V lost 4 bases and J 4 bases, leaving 19 bases between the germline ends. CDR1 and CDR2 from the germline V gene are MGHRA and YSYEKL. The CDR3 is 16 amino acids. DNA of the CDR3: TGCGCCAGCAGCCGGGACGGTGGCGGACTCGGAGAGACCCAGTACTTC. Translation: CASSRDGGGLGETQYF.

The chain joins TRBV7-2 to TRBJ2-4, with a possible D match to TRBD2 (7 bases). The germline CDR1 and CDR2 sequences are SGHTA and FQGNSA. Trimming shortened V by 6 bases and J by 2 bases, and 14 bases separated the two germline ends. The CDR3 extends over 15 amino acids. CDR3 coding DNA: TGTGCCAGCAGTTCACGGGGGGCCTCCAAAAACATTCAGTACTTC. It is translated as CASSSRGASKNIQYF.

There are a few counts of this clonotype. J is TRBJ2-7 and V is TRBV6-5, with D uncertain. CDR3 size: 11 residues. CDR1 and CDR2 (germline): MNHEY, SVGAGI. The V end was cut by 11 bases, the J end by 3 bases, with 11 bases between. The CDR3: CASRRSYEQYF. For the CDR3, the DNA is TGTGCCTCTCGGCGGAGCTACGAGCAGTACTTC.

The chain has TRBV20-1 and TRBJ1-5; 9 bases line up with TRBD1. V trimming: 0 bases; J trimming: 11 bases; junction bases outside the gene matches: 17. The germline V gene encodes CDR1 DFQATT and CDR2 SNEGSKA (reference sequence). The CDR3 contains 17 residues. The CDR3 loop reads CSARDVVRDREDSAQHF. CDR3 DNA sequence: TGCAGTGCTAGAGATGTTGTCCGGGACAGGGAAGATTCAGCCCAGCATTTT.

This clonotype was seen a handful of times. This rearrangement joins TRBV20-1 to TRBJ2-1; 10 bases match TRBD2. The CDR3 runs 16 residues. Looked up from germline, CDR1 is DFQATT and CDR2 is SNEGSKA (reference sequence). With V trimmed by 0 bases and J by 7 bases, 9 bases remained unmatched. The CDR3 is CSARDDASGGANEQFF. CDR3 in DNA: TGCAGTGCTAGAGATGACGCTAGCGGGGGTGCGAATGAGCAGTTCTTC.

This clonotype was counted between two and nine times. This chain joins TRBV7-9 and TRBJ2-1; a possible D gene is TRBD2 (5 bases). Germline lookup yields CDR1 SEHNR and CDR2 FQNEAQ (reference sequence). V was clipped by 5 bases and J by 10 bases, with 18 bases between them. The CDR3 runs 14 residues. This CDR3 reads CASSLGIQTGEQFF. CDR3 DNA sequence: TGTGCCAGCAGCCTAGGGATCCAGACGGGGGAGCAGTTCTTC.

This sequence joins TRBV20-1 and TRBJ1-5; 10 nucleotides agree with TRBD1. Unmatched junction bases numbered 11, after V lost 6 bases and J lost 0 bases. The germline V gene encodes CDR1 DFQATT and CDR2 SNEGSKA (reference sequence). This CDR3 has 17 amino acids. CDR3: CSANPGQGIFSNQPQHF. CDR3 in DNA: TGCAGTGCCAACCCGGGACAGGGGATTTTTAGCAATCAGCCCCAGCATTTT.